This T cell receptor beta chain was sequenced during a study of blood T cell repertoires in COVID-19. Background on the study: The United States, Italy and Spain were the sources of the acute and convalescent COVID-19 samples. T cells, B-cell-depleted T cells, or PBMCs provided the cDNA or gDNA that served as material.

The V end lost 3 bases, the J end lost 3 bases, and 12 bases lay between the germline ends. Per the germline V gene, CDR1 is MNHEY and CDR2 is SVGAGI. The CDR3 spans 14 residues. Repertoires were generated with immunoSEQ multiplex PCR, while TCRdb's copy carries only in-frame clones and drops some. The sample yields almost 350,000 clones, 89% seen once. This clone appeared once. This sequence joins TRBV6-5 and TRBJ2-7, with D possibly matching TRBD1 (7 bases). Input material: peripheral blood. This TCR came from a woman aged 55 to 70 with COVID-19, enrolled during active disease. The chain's CDR3 is CASSYGRGVYEQYF. CDR3 DNA: TGTGCCAGCAGTTATGGCAGGGGGGTCTACGAGCAGTACTTC.